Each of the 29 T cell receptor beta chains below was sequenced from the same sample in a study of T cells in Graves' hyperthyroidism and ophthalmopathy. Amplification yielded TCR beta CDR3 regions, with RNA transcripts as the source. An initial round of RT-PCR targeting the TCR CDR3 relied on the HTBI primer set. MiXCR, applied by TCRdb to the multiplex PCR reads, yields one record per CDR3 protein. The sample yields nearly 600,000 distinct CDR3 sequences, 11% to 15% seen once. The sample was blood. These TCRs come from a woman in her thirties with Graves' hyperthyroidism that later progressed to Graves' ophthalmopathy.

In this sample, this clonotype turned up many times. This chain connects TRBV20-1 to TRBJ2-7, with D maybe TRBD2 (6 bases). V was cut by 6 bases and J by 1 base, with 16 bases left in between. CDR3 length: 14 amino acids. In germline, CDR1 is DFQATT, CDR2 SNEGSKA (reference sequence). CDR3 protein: CSANPALASYEQYF. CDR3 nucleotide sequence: TGCAGTGCCAACCCAGCGCTAGCGTCCTACGAGCAGTACTTC.

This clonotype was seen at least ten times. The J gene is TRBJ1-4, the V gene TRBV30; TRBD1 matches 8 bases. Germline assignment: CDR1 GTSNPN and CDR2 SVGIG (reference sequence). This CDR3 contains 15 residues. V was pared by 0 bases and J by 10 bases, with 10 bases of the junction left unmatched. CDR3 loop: CAWSVQGEFVVKLFF. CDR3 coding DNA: TGTGCCTGGAGTGTACAGGGGGAGTTCGTCGTAAAACTGTTTTTT.

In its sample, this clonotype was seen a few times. The CDR3 spells CASSFGTGHQPQHF. Written as DNA, the CDR3 is TGTGCCAGCAGCTTCGGGACAGGTCATCAGCCCCAGCATTTT. J is TRBJ1-5 and V is TRBV5-6, with 8 nucleotides matching TRBD1. The germline V gene encodes CDR1 SGHDT and CDR2 YYEEEE. The CDR3 consists of 14 residues. V lost 2 bases to trimming and J lost 5 bases; unmatched junction nucleotides: 3.

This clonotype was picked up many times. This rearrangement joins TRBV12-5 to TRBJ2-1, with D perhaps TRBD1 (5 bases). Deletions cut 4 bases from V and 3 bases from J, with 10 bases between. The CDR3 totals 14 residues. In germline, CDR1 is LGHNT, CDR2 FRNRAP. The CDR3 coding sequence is TGTGCTAGTGGTTGGGGCGGAATCTACAATGAGCAGTTCTTC. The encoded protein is CASGWGGIYNEQFF.

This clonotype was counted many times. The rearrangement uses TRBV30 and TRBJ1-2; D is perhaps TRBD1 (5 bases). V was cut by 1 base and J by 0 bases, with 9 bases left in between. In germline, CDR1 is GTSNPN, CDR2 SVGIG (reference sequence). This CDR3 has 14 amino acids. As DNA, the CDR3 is TGTGCCTGGAGTGAAGGGGCCACTAACTATGGCTACACCTTC. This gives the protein CAWSEGATNYGYTF.

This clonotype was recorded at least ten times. The CDR3 DNA reads as TGTGCCAGTTCTATTTCAATCGCAGGGAGGACTGAAGCTTTCTTT. It codes for CASSISIAGRTEAFF. V usage is TRBV12-3 or TRBV12-4 and J usage is TRBJ1-1; a weak D match, TRBD1 (5 bases). The CDR3 is made up of 15 amino acids. The V end lost 9 bases, the J end lost 5 bases, and 22 bases lay between the germline ends.

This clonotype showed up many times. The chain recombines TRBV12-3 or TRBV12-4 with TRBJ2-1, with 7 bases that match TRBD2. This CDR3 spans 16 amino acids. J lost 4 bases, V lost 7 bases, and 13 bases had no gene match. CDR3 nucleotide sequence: TGTGCCAGCACCCTAAGCCCAGCGGGGTCATACAATGAGCAGTTCTTC. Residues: CASTLSPAGSYNEQFF.

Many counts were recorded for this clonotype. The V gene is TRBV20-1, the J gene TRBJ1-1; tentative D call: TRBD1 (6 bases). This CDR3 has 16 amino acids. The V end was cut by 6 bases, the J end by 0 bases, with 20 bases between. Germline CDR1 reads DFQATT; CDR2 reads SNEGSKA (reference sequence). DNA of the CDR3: TGCAGTGCCATAGGCGGGGGCCCTGGGATGAACACTGAAGCTTTCTTT. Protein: CSAIGGGPGMNTEAFF.

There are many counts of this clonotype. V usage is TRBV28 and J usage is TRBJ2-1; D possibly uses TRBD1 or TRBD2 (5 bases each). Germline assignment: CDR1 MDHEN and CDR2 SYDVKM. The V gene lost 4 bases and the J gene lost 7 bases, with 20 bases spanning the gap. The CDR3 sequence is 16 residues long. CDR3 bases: TGTGCCAGCAGTTCGCCCGGGACCCTGTCGCGGAATGAGCAGTTCTTC. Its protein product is CASSSPGTLSRNEQFF.

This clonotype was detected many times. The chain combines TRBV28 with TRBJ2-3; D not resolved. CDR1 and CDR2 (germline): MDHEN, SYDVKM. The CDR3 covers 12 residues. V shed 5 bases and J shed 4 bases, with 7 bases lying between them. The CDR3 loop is CASSLNADTQYF. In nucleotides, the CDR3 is TGTGCCAGCAGTCTGAACGCAGATACGCAGTATTTT.

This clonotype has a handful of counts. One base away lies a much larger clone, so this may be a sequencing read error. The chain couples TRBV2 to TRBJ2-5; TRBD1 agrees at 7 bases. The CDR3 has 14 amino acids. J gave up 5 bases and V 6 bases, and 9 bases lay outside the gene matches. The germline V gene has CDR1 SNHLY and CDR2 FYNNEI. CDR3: CASRGGRVGETQYF. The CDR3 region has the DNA TGTGCCAGCAGAGGGGGCAGGGTCGGTGAGACCCAGTACTTC.

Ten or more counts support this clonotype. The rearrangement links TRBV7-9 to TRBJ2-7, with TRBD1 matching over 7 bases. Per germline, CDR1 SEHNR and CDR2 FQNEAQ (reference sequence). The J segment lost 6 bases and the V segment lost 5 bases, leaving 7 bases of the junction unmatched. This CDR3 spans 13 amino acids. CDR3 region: CASSHGDRAEQYF. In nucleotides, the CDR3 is TGTGCCAGCAGCCACGGCGACAGGGCCGAGCAGTACTTC.

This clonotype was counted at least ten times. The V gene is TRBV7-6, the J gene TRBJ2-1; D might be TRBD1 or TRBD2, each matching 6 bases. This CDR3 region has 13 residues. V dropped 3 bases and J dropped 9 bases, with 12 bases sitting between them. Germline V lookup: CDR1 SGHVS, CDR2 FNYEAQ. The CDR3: CASSFSGEVEQFF. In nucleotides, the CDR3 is TGTGCCAGCAGCTTCTCAGGGGAGGTTGAGCAGTTCTTC.

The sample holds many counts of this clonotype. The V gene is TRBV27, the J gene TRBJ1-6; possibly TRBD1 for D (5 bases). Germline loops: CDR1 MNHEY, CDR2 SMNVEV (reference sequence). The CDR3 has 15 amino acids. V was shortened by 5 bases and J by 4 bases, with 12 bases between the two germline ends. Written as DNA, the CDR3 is TGTGCCAGCAGTATCGGGACCGGTTATAATTCACCCCTCCACTTT. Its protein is CASSIGTGYNSPLHF.

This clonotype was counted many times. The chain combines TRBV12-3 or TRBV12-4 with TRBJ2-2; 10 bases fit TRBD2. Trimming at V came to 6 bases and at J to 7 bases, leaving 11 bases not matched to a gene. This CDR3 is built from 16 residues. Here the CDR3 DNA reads TGTGCCAGCAGCCCGAGGCTAGCGGGAGATAACGGGGAGCTGTTTTTT. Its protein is CASSPRLAGDNGELFF.

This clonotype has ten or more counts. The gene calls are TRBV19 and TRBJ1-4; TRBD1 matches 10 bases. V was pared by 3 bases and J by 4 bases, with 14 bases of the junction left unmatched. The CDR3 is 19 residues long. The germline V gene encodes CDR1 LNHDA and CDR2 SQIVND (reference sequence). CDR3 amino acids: CASSIFRWDRGIGNEKLFF. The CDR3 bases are TGTGCCAGTAGTATTTTTCGTTGGGACAGGGGCATCGGTAATGAAAAACTGTTTTTT.

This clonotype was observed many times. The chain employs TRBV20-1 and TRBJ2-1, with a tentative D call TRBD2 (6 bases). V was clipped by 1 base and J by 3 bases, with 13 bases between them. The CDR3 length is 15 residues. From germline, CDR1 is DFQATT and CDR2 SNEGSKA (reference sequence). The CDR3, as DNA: TGCAGTGCTAGAGTAGTCGGGAGCCTCTACAATGAGCAGTTCTTC. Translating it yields CSARVVGSLYNEQFF.

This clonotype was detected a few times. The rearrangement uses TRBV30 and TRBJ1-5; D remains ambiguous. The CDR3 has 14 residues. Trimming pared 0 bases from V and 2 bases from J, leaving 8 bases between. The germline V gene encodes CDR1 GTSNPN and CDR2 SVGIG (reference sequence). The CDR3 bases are TGTGCCTGGAGTGTATTGCAGGGCAATCAGCCCCAGCATTTT. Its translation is CAWSVLQGNQPQHF. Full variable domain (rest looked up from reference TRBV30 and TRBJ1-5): SQTIHQWPATLVQPVGSPLSLECTVEGTSNPNLYWYRQAAGRGLQLLFYSVGIGQISSEVPQNLSASRPQDRQFILSSKKLLLSDSGFYLCAWSVLQGNQPQHFGDGTRLSIL.

The CDR3 DNA follows: TGTGCCAGCAGCTTAGGCAGAAACATTCAGTACTTC. This encodes CASSLGRNIQYF. V usage is TRBV7-2 and J usage is TRBJ2-4; D is unclear. CDR1 is SGHTA, CDR2 FQGNSA, per germline. V was pared by 1 base and J by 6 bases, with 4 bases between. The CDR3 covers 12 residues.

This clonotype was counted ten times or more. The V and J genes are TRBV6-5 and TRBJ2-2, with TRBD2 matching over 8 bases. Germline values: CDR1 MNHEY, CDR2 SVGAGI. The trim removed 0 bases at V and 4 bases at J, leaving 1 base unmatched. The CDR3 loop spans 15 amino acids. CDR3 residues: CASSYSSGSTGELFF. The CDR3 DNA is TGTGCCAGCAGTTACTCCAGCGGGAGCACCGGGGAGCTGTTTTTT.

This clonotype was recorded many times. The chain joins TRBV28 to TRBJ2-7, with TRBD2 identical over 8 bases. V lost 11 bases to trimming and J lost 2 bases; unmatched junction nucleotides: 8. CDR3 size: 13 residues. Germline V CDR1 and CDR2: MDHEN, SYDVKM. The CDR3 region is CAPVSGSPYEQYF. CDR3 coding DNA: TGTGCCCCAGTAAGCGGGAGCCCCTACGAGCAGTACTTC.

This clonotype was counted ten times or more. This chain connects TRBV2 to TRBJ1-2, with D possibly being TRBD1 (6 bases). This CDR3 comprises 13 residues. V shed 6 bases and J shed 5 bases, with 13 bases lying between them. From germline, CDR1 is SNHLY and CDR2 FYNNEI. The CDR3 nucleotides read TGTGCCAGCAGACAGGAGGACAGTTATGGCTACACCTTC. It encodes CASRQEDSYGYTF.

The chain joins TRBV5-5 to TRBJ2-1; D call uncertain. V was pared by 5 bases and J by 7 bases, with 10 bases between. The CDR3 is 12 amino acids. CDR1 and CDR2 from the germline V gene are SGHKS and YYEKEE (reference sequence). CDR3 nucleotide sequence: TGTGCCAGCAGGGCAGTGGCGAATGAGCAGTTCTTC. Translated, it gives CASRAVANEQFF.

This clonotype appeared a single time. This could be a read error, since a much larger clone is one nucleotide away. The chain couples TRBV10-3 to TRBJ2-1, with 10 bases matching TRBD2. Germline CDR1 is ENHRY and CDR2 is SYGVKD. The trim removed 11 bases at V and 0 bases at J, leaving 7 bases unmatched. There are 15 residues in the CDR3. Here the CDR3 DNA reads TGTGCCGTGCCTAGCGGGGGCTTCTCCTACAATGAGCAGTTCTTC. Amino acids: CAVPSGGFSYNEQFF.

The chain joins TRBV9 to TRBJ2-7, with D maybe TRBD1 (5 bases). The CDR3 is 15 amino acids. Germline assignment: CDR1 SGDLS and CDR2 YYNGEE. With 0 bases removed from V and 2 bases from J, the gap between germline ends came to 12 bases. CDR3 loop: CASSVGAGPPYEQYF. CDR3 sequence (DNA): TGTGCCAGCAGCGTAGGAGCAGGGCCCCCCTACGAGCAGTACTTC.

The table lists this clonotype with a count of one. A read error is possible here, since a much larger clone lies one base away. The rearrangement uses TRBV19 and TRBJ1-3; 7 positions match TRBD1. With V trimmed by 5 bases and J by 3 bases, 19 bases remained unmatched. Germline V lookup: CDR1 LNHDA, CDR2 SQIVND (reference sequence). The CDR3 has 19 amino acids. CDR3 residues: CASSSQSGTAILYGNTIYF. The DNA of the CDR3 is TGTGCCAGTAGTTCGCAGTCCGGGACAGCCATCCTCTATGGAAACACCATATATTTT.

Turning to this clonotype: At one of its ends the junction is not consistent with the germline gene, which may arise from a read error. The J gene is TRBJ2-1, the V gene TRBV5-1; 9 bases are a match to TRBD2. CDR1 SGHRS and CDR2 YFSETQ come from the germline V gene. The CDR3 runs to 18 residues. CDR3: CPSSGVLAGYRGDNEQFF. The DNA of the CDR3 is TGCCCCAGCAGCGGGGTGCTAGCGGGATACAGGGGCGACAATGAGCAGTTCTTC.

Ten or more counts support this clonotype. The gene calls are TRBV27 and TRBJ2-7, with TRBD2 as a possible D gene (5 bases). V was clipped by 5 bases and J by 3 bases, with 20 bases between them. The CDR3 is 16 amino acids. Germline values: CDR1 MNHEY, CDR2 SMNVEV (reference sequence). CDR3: CASSPLLSGIDYEQYF. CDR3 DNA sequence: TGTGCCAGCAGTCCTCTCCTCTCCGGGATTGACTACGAGCAGTACTTC.

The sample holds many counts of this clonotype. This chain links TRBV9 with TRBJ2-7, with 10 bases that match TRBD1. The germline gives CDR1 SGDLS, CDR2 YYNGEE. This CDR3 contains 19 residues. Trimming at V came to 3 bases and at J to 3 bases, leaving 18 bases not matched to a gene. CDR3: CASSASPAGTGVWGYEQYF. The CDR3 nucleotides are TGTGCCAGCAGCGCCTCCCCCGCAGGGACAGGGGTTTGGGGCTACGAGCAGTACTTC.